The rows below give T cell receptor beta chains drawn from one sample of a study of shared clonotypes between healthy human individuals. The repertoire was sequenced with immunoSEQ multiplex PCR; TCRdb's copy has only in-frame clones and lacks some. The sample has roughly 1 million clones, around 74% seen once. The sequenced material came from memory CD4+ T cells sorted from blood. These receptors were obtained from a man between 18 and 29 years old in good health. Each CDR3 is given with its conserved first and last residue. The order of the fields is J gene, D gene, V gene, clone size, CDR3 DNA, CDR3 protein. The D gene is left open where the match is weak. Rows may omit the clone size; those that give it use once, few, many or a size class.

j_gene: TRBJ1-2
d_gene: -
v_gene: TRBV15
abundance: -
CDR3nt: TGTGCCACCAGCAGAGATCGTGCAGCCTTCTATGGCTACACCTTC
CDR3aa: CATSRDRAAFYGYTF

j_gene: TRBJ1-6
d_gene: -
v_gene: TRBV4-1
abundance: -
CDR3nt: TGCGCCAGCAGCCAAAGCCCGTCAGGGATCAATTCACCCCTCCACTTT
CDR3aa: CASSQSPSGINSPLHF

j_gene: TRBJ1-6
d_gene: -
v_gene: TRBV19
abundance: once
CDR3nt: TGTGCCACCCGGTTAGACGTCCTCAATTCACCCCTCCACTTT
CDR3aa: CATRLDVLNSPLHF

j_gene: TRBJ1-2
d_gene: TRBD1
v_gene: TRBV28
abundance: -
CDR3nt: TGTGCCAGCAGTACGGTGGGCAGGGGGCGCGGTGGCTACACCTTC
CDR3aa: CASSTVGRGRGGYTF

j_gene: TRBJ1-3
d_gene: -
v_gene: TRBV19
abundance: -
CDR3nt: TGTGCCAGTATCGCCCGGGGAGGTGGAAACACCATATATTTT
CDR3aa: CASIARGGGNTIYF

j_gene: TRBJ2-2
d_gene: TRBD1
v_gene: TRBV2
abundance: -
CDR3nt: TGTGCCAGCAGCCTAGAAGGGGGCTCGAACACCGGGGAGCTGTTTTTT
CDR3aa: CASSLEGGSNTGELFF

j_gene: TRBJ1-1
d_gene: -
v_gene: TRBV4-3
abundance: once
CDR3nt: TGCGCCAGCAGCTCAGGACTGGGGTTGAACACTGAAGCTTTCTTT
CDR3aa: CASSSGLGLNTEAFF

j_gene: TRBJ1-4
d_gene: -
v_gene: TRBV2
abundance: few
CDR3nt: TGTGCCAGCAGTGCTCGGCTTGGGGAAAAACTGTTTTTT
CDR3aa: CASSARLGEKLFF

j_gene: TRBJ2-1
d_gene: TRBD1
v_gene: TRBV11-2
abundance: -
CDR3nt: TGTGCCAGCAGCTTAGGGGGGACAGGACCGTACAATGAGCAGTTCTTC
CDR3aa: CASSLGGTGPYNEQFF

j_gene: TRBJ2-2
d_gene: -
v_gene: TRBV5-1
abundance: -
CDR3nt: TGCGCCAGCAGCCTCGAAAACGGCGGGGAGCTGTTTTTT
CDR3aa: CASSLENGGELFF

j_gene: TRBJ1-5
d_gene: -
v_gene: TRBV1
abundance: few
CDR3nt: TGCACCAGCAGCCATACCCGTCAGCCCCAGCATTTT
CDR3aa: CTSSHTRQPQHF